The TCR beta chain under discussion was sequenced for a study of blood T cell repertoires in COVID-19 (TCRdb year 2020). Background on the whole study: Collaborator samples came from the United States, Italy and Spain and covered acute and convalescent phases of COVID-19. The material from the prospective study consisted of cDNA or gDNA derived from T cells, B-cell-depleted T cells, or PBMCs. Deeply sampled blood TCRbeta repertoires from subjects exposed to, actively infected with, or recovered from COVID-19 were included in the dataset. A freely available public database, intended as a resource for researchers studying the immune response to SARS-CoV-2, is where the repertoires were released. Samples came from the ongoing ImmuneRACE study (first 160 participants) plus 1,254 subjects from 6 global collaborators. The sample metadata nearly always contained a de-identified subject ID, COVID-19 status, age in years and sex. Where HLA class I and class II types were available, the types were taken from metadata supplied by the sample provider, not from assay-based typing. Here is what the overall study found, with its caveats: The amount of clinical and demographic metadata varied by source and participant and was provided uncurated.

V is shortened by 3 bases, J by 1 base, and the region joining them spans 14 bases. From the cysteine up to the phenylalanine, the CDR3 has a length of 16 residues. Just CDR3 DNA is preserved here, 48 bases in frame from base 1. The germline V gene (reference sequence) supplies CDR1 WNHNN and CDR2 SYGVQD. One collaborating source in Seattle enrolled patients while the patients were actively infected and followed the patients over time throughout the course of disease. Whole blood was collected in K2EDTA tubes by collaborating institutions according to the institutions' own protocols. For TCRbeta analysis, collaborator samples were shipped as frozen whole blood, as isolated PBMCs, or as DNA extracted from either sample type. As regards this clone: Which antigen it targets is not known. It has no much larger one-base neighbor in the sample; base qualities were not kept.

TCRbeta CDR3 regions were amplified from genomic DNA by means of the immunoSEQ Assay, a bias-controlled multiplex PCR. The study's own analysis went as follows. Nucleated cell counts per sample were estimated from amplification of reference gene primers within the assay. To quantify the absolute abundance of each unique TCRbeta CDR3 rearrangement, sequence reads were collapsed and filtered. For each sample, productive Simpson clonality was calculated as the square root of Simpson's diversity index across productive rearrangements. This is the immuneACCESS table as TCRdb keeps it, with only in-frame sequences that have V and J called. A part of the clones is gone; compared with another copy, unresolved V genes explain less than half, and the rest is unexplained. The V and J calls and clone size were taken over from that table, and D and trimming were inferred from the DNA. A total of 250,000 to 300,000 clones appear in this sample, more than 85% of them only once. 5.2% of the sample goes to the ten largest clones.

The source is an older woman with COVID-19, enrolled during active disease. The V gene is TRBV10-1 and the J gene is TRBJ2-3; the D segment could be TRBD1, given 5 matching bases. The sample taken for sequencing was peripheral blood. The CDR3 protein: CASSDIRDRGTDTQYF. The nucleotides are TGCGCCAGCAGTGATATCAGGGATCGTGGCACAGATACGCAGTATTTT.